One sample yielded the 32 T cell receptor beta chains listed below, sequenced in a study of blood T cell repertoires in COVID-19. Measured with immunoSEQ multiplex PCR; TCRdb has only the in-frame clones, and not every one. The profile shows hundreds of thousands of clones, about 89% of them singletons. Sequenced sample: peripheral blood. These receptors came from a woman aged 25-40 years with acute or convalescent COVID-19.

V gene TRBV5-5 combines with J gene TRBJ2-3, with 8 bases that match TRBD2. Germline CDR1 reads SGHKS; CDR2 reads YYEKEE (reference sequence). The CDR3 spans 18 residues. V lost 3 bases, J lost 0 bases, and 12 bases stayed unmatched. CDR3 coding DNA: TGTGCCAGCAGCTCCTCACCCGGGGGGGCTCCTAGCACAGATACGCAGTATTTT. It specifies CASSSSPGGAPSTDTQYF.

The J gene is TRBJ2-7, the V gene TRBV5-6; D is unresolved. V lost 5 bases to trimming and J lost 0 bases, with 18 bases between them. CDR3 length: 16 amino acids. CDR1 and CDR2 from the germline V gene are SGHDT and YYEEEE. CDR3 residues: CASSFMAQASSYEQYF. The CDR3, as DNA: TGTGCCAGCAGTTTTATGGCCCAGGCAAGCTCCTACGAGCAGTACTTC.

The chain recombines TRBV7-2 with TRBJ2-5; D is perhaps TRBD1 (6 bases). The CDR3 sequence is 14 residues long. In germline, CDR1 is SGHTA, CDR2 FQGNSA. The V end lost 2 bases, the J end lost 5 bases, and 12 bases lay between the germline ends. The CDR3 here is CASSLPQGYETQYF. The CDR3, as DNA: TGTGCCAGCAGCTTACCACAGGGATACGAGACCCAGTACTTC.

The rearrangement uses TRBV19 and TRBJ2-2; 8 nucleotides agree with TRBD1. Germline V gives CDR1 LNHDA, CDR2 SQIVND (reference sequence). This CDR3 spans 15 amino acids. Trimming removed 6 bases from V and 4 bases from J; junction bases left unmatched: 7. This CDR3 is CASRKGQGSTGELFF. As DNA, the CDR3 is TGTGCCAGTAGGAAAGGACAGGGTAGCACCGGGGAGCTGTTTTTT.

V is TRBV29-1 and J is TRBJ1-1; D possibly corresponds to TRBD1 (6 bases). This CDR3 is 13 amino acids long. V was pared by 4 bases and J by 3 bases, with 12 bases between. Germline V CDR1 and CDR2: SQVTM, ANQGSEA. The CDR3 protein is CSVVGQKYTEAFF. In DNA, the CDR3 is TGCAGCGTTGTTGGACAGAAGTACACTGAAGCTTTCTTT.

The chain's CDR3 is CASSGLSGSNTGELFF. In DNA form, the CDR3 reads TGTGCCAGCAGCGGCCTGTCGGGGTCGAACACCGGGGAGCTGTTTTTT. The rearrangement joins TRBV5-6 to TRBJ2-2; D might be TRBD2 (5 bases). Germline lookup yields CDR1 SGHDT and CDR2 YYEEEE. Trimming cost V 4 bases and J 0 bases, with 13 bases left between them. The CDR3 is 16 amino acids.

The chain couples TRBV6-5 to TRBJ1-1; a possible D gene is TRBD1 (6 bases). The CDR3 runs to 13 residues. The V gene's germline CDR1 is MNHEY and CDR2 SVGAGI. V shed 4 bases and J shed 7 bases, with 13 bases lying between them. The CDR3 region has the DNA TGTGCCAGCAGTTTCACTTCAGGGGTTGAAGCTTTCTTT. Its protein product is CASSFTSGVEAFF.

The chain carries TRBV27 and TRBJ1-5; 8 bases are a match to TRBD1. V dropped 5 bases and J dropped 2; count of bases not matched to a gene: 8. Germline V gene lookup returns CDR1 MNHEY and CDR2 SMNVEV (reference sequence). The CDR3 loop spans 16 amino acids. CDR3 DNA sequence: TGTGCCAGCAGTCCTCGGACAGGGTATGGCAATCAGCCCCAGCATTTT. As protein: CASSPRTGYGNQPQHF.

V gene TRBV7-8 combines with J gene TRBJ2-7; D gene uncertain. The CDR3 is made up of 13 amino acids. From germline, CDR1 is SGHVS and CDR2 FQNEAQ. Trimming took off 2 bases at V and 1 base at J, with 6 bases between the two ends. The CDR3 coding sequence is TGTGCCAGCAGCTTAAGCCAATCCTACGAGCAGTACTTC. This translates into CASSLSQSYEQYF.

V gene TRBV10-3 combines with J gene TRBJ1-1, with 9 bases lining up with TRBD1. Losses at the gene ends were 0 bases for V and 3 bases for J; bases not matched to a gene: 5. The CDR3 runs 16 residues. CDR1 ENHRY and CDR2 SYGVKD come from the germline V gene. CDR3 residues: CAISESIGTGYTEAFF. The CDR3 DNA reads TGTGCCATCAGTGAGTCCATCGGGACAGGGTACACTGAAGCTTTCTTT.

This chain links TRBV20-1 with TRBJ1-1; tentative D call: TRBD1 (6 bases). Germline V gives CDR1 DFQATT, CDR2 SNEGSKA (reference sequence). V shed 3 bases and J shed 7 bases, with 21 bases lying between them. This CDR3 has 15 residues. CDR3 sequence reads: CSASSVGTRTFEAFF. The CDR3 nucleotides read TGCAGTGCTAGTTCCGTCGGGACACGAACCTTTGAAGCTTTCTTT.

A few counts support this clone. This same CDR3 is encoded by further DNA sequences in the sample. The chain recombines TRBV27 with TRBJ2-7; weak D call: TRBD1 (5 bases). Trimming cost V 3 bases and J 2 bases, with 11 bases left between them. Germline V CDR1 and CDR2: MNHEY, SMNVEV (reference sequence). This CDR3 is built from 14 residues. This CDR3 is CASSFGQGPYEQYF. CDR3 coding DNA: TGTGCCAGCAGTTTCGGGCAGGGCCCCTACGAGCAGTACTTC.

The chain recombines TRBV5-1 with TRBJ2-3; 8 bases line up with TRBD2. V lost 2 bases and J lost 0; bases outside the gene matches: 2. Germline V gives CDR1 SGHRS, CDR2 YFSETQ. CDR3 size: 15 residues. This CDR3 is CASSFGGGSTDTQYF. CDR3 bases: TGCGCCAGCAGCTTCGGCGGGGGGAGCACAGATACGCAGTATTTT.

For this clone: In the same sample, other DNA sequences code for this CDR3. This rearrangement joins TRBV5-1 to TRBJ2-5; no reliable D call. The CDR3 totals 12 residues. Germline CDR1 reads SGHRS; CDR2 reads YFSETQ. With 4 bases removed from V and 0 bases from J, the gap between germline ends came to 4 bases. DNA for the CDR3: TGCGCCAGCAGCCCGGACCAAGAGACCCAGTACTTC. Translating gives CASSPDQETQYF.

The chain recombines TRBV4-2 with TRBJ2-1, with TRBD1 as a possible D gene (7 bases). The ends were cut back, 2 bases at V and 14 bases at J, with 22 bases in the middle. Germline CDR1 is LGHNA and CDR2 is YNFKEQ. The CDR3 has 15 amino acids. CDR3 sequence (DNA): TGTGCCAGCAGCCAACCGACAGGGACCCGAACGGGGGAGTTCTTC. Translation: CASSQPTGTRTGEFF.

The V call is TRBV5-1, the J call TRBJ2-2, with TRBD2 matching 8 bases. CDR1 is SGHRS and CDR2 is YFSETQ in the germline V gene. The CDR3 length is 15 residues. V was clipped by 2 bases and J by 3 bases; unmatched bases: 3. The CDR3 region is CASSLRAGDTGELFF. For the CDR3, the DNA is TGCGCCAGCAGCTTAAGAGCGGGGGACACCGGGGAGCTGTTTTTT.

Here the CDR3 reads CAWSVPYRGGEQFF. CDR3 nucleotides: TGTGCCTGGAGTGTACCCTACAGGGGTGGTGAGCAGTTCTTC. This chain joins TRBV30 and TRBJ2-1, with 7 bases fitting TRBD1. This CDR3 comprises 14 residues. The germline V gene has CDR1 GTSNPN and CDR2 SVGIG (reference sequence). V dropped 0 bases and J dropped 9; count of bases not matched to a gene: 8.

The chain has TRBV5-1 and TRBJ2-4, with 12 bases aligning to TRBD2. The germline gives CDR1 SGHRS, CDR2 YFSETQ. With V trimmed by 0 bases and J by 1 base, 11 bases remained unmatched. This CDR3 has 20 amino acids. CDR3: CASSLDTTSGGQRAKNIQYF. Here the CDR3 DNA reads TGCGCCAGCAGCTTGGATACAACTAGCGGGGGGCAGAGGGCCAAAAACATTCAGTACTTC.

V and J are TRBV11-1 and TRBJ2-5, with 7 bases lining up with TRBD1. This CDR3 spans 16 amino acids. Trimming took 5 bases from V and 2 from J; bases not matched to a gene: 11. Looked up from germline, CDR1 is SGHAT and CDR2 is FQDESV (reference sequence). CDR3 in amino acids: CASSPQGQRLQETQYF. The CDR3 region has the DNA TGTGCCAGCAGCCCTCAGGGACAGCGACTACAAGAGACCCAGTACTTC.

This chain links TRBV6-5 with TRBJ1-2; D unresolved. The V and J ends lost 5 bases and 3 bases respectively, with 10 bases between them. This CDR3 region has 13 residues. Germline CDR1 MNHEY, CDR2 SVGAGI. CDR3 DNA sequence: TGTGCCAGCAGTCCTACAGCAGACTATGGCTACACCTTC. Amino acids: CASSPTADYGYTF.

DNA for the CDR3: TGTGCCAGCAGCTTAGAAGTTGGCACGACCTACGAGCAGTACTTC. As protein: CASSLEVGTTYEQYF. The chain has TRBV7-8 and TRBJ2-7; D is unclear. CDR3 length: 15 amino acids. Trimming cost V 1 base and J 2 bases, with 12 bases left between them. Germline CDR1 reads SGHVS; CDR2 reads FQNEAQ.

The J gene is TRBJ2-2, the V gene TRBV6-2 or TRBV6-3; 10 bases align to TRBD2. From germline, CDR1 is MNHEY and CDR2 SVGEGT. CDR3 size: 17 residues. The V gene end was trimmed by 6 bases and the J gene end by 6 bases; junction bases not matched to a gene: 13. CDR3 amino acids: CASSESGGAGFSGELFF. For the CDR3, the DNA is TGTGCCAGCAGCGAGAGCGGGGGGGCCGGATTTTCCGGGGAGCTGTTTTTT.

This clone appeared once. This rearrangement joins TRBV6-1 to TRBJ1-5; TRBD1 might be the D (6 bases). V was cut by 0 bases and J by 5 bases, with 11 bases left in between. The V gene's germline CDR1 is MNHNS and CDR2 SASEGT. The CDR3 runs 15 residues. CDR3 sequence (DNA): TGTGCCAGCAGTGAAGCGCTTGGGGGCCATCAGCCCCAGCATTTT. Encoded protein: CASSEALGGHQPQHF.

The rearrangement joins TRBV7-3 to TRBJ2-7, with D perhaps TRBD1 (6 bases). This CDR3 has 15 amino acids. V was pared by 3 bases and J by 4 bases, with 16 bases between. Per the germline V gene, CDR1 is SGHTA and CDR2 is FQGTGA. The CDR3 DNA is TGTGCCAGCAGCTTGTCGGCAGGGGCCCCATACGAGCAGTACTTC. Translated: CASSLSAGAPYEQYF.

This clone was observed a few times. The chain employs TRBV6-5 and TRBJ1-6; tentatively, D is TRBD1 (5 bases). CDR3 length: 15 residues. Germline V gene sequence: CDR1 MNHEY, CDR2 SVGAGI. The V gene lost 6 bases and the J gene lost 10 bases, with 19 bases spanning the gap. CDR3 sequence reads: CASSRGRGGRSPLHF. For the CDR3, the DNA is TGTGCCAGCAGCCGGGGACGGGGAGGGAGGTCACCCCTCCACTTT.

This sequence joins TRBV19 and TRBJ1-4; possibly TRBD1 for D (5 bases). CDR3 size: 16 residues. Per germline, CDR1 LNHDA and CDR2 SQIVND (reference sequence). The ends were cut back, 9 bases at V and 1 base at J, with 18 bases in the middle. CDR3 nucleotide sequence: TGTGCCAGACGACGCCGGGGGGTGTTAACTAATGAAAAACTGTTTTTT. Translation gives CARRRRGVLTNEKLFF.

In DNA, the CDR3 is TGTGCCAGCAGCGTAGAGGAGGGGAAAACAAACACCATATATTTT. Amino acid sequence: CASSVEEGKTNTIYF. The V and J genes are TRBV9 and TRBJ1-3, with a tentative D call TRBD1 (5 bases). The length of the CDR3 is 15 residues. The V gene's germline CDR1 is SGDLS and CDR2 YYNGEE. Between the trimmed V and J ends, which lost 0 bases and 6 bases, there was a span of 13 bases. The complete variable domain, with remaining parts taken from reference TRBV9 and TRBJ1-3, reads DSGVTQTPKHLITATGQRVTLRCSPRSGDLSVYWYQQSLDQGLQFLIQYYNGEERAKGNILERFSAQQFPDLHSELNLSSLELGDSALYFCASSVEEGKTNTIYFGEGSWLTVV.

CDR3 sequence reads: CASRPTGDKGLGYTF. The CDR3 DNA reads as TGTGCCAGCAGACCTACAGGGGATAAGGGGCTTGGCTACACCTTC. The V and J genes are TRBV2 and TRBJ1-2, with 7 bases that match TRBD1. This CDR3 is built from 15 residues. V shed 6 bases, J shed 7 bases, and the junction held 14 bases outside the gene matches. CDR1 and CDR2 from the germline V gene are SNHLY and FYNNEI.

This rearrangement joins TRBV2 to TRBJ1-1; D is undetermined. The germline gives CDR1 SNHLY, CDR2 FYNNEI. The CDR3 runs to 12 residues. Trimming stripped 4 bases from V and 1 base from J, with 4 bases between. Here the CDR3 reads CASSAQNTEAFF. As DNA, the CDR3 is TGTGCCAGCAGTGCACAGAACACTGAAGCTTTCTTT. The full variable domain, in which reference TRBV2 and TRBJ1-1 provide the parts outside the CDR3, is EPEVTQTPSHQVTQMGQEVILRCVPISNHLYFYWYRQILGQKVEFLVSFYNNEISEKSEIFDDQFSVERPDGSNFTLKIRSTKLEDSAMYFCASSAQNTEAFFGQGTRLTVV.

This clone was counted a single time. V is TRBV7-8 and J is TRBJ2-5, with TRBD1 identical over 7 bases. The germline V gene encodes CDR1 SGHVS and CDR2 FQNEAQ. This CDR3 region has 17 residues. The V segment lost 5 bases and the J segment 5 bases; nucleotides outside the gene matches: 17. DNA of the CDR3: TGTGCCAGCAGCCCTTATCAGACAGGGTACGTGGGGGAGACCCAGTACTTC. Translation gives CASSPYQTGYVGETQYF.

V gene TRBV19 combines with J gene TRBJ2-3; no definite D call. The CDR3 spans 14 residues. Looked up from germline, CDR1 is LNHDA and CDR2 is SQIVND (reference sequence). With 0 bases removed from V and 2 bases from J, the gap between germline ends came to 6 bases. CDR3 bases: TGTGCCAGTAGTATAGATCAGGTCACAGATACGCAGTATTTT. Translated: CASSIDQVTDTQYF.

V gene TRBV7-9 combines with J gene TRBJ1-2; 8 bases map to TRBD1. CDR3 length: 15 residues. V shed 8 bases and J 4 bases; nucleotides not matched to a gene: 12. CDR1 SEHNR and CDR2 FQNEAQ come from the germline V gene (reference sequence). This chain's CDR3 is CASEQQGAALYGYTF. The DNA for the CDR3 is TGTGCCAGCGAGCAGCAGGGGGCAGCTCTCTATGGCTACACCTTC.